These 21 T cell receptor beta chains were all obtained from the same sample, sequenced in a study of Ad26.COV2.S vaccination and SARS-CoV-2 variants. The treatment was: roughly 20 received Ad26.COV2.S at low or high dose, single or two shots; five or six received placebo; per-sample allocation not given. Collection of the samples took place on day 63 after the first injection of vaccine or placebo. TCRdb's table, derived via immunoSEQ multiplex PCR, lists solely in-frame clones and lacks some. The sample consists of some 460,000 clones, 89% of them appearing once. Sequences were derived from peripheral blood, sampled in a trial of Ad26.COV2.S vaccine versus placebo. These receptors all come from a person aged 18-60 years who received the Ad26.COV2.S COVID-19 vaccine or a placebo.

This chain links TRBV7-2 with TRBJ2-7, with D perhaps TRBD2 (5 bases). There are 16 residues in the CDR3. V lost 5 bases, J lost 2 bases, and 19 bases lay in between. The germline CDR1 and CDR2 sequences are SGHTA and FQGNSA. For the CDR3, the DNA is TGTGCCAGCAGCCCGCATAGACTAACACGGACCTACGAGCAGTACTTC. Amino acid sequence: CASSPHRLTRTYEQYF.

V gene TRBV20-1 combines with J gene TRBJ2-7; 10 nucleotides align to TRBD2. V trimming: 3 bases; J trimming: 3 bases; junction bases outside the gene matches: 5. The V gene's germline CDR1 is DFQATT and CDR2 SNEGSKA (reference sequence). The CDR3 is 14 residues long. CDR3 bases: TGCAGTGCTAGTCCGGCTAGCGGGGGCTACGAGCAGTACTTC. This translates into CSASPASGGYEQYF.

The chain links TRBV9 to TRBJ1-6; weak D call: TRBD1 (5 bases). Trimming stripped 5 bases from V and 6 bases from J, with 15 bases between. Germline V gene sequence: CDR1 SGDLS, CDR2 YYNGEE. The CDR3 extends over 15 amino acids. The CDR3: CASSRRGQGNSPLHF. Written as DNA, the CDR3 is TGTGCCAGCAGTCGTAGAGGGCAGGGTAATTCACCCCTCCACTTT.

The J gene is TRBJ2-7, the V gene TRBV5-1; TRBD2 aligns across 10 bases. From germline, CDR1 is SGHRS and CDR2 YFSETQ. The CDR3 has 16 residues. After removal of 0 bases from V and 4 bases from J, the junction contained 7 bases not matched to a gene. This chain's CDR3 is CASSLVASGSLYEQYF. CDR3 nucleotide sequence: TGCGCCAGCAGCTTGGTGGCTAGCGGGAGTTTGTACGAGCAGTACTTC.

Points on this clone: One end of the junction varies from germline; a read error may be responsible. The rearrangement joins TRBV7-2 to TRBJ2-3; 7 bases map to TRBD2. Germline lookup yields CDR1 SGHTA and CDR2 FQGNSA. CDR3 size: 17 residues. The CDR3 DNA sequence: TGTGCCAGCAGCTTAGGACTTGGCGGGGGACCCACAAATACGCAGTATTTT. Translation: CASSLGLGGGPTNTQYF.

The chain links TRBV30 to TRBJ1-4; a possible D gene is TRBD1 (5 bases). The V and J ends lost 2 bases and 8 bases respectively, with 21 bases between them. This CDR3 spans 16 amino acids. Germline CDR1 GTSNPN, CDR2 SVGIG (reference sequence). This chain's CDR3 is CAWSFLGTLRGEKLFF. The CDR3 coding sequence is TGTGCCTGGAGTTTCCTTGGGACCCTCCGGGGGGAAAAACTGTTTTTT.

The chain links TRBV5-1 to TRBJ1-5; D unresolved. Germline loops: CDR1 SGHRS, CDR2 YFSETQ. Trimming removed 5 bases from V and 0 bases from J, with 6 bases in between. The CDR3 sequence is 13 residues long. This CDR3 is CASRGDSNQPQHF. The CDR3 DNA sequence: TGCGCCAGCAGGGGCGATAGCAATCAGCCCCAGCATTTT.

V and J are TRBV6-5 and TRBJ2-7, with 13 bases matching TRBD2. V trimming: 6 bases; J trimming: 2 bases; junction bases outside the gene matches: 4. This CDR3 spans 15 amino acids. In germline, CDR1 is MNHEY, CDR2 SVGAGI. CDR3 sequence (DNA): TGTGCCAGCAGCGAGGGACTAGCGGGGACCTACGAGCAGTACTTC. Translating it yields CASSEGLAGTYEQYF.

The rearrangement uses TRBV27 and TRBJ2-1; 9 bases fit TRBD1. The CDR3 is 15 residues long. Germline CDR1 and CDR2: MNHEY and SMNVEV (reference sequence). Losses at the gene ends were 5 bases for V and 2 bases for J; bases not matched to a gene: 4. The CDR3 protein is CASSRTGDPYNEQFF. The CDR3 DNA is TGTGCCAGCAGTCGGACAGGGGACCCCTACAATGAGCAGTTCTTC.

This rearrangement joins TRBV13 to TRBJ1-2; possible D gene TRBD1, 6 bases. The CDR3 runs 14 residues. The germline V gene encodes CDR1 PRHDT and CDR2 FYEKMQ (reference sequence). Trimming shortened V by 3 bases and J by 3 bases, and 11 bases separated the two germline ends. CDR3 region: CASSFQGMDYGYTF. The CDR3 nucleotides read TGTGCCAGCAGCTTTCAGGGGATGGACTATGGCTACACCTTC.

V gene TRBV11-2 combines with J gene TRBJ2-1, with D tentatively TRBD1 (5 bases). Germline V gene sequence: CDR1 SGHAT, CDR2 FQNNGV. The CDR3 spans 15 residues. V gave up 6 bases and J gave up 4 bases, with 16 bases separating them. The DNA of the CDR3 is TGTGCCAGCAGTGTTGGAAGGGGTCGATACAATGAGCAGTTCTTC. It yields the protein CASSVGRGRYNEQFF.

CDR3 amino acids: CASSRTGGHEQYF. The CDR3 nucleotides are TGTGCCAGCAGTCGGACAGGGGGGCACGAGCAGTACTTC. The chain has TRBV12-3 or TRBV12-4 and TRBJ2-7; 10 positions match TRBD1. The V gene end was trimmed by 5 bases and the J gene end by 5 bases; junction bases not matched to a gene: 3. The length of the CDR3 is 13 residues.

This CDR3 reads CASRTGASSYNSPLHF. For the CDR3, the DNA is TGTGCCAGCAGGACAGGGGCTAGCTCCTATAATTCACCCCTCCACTTT. V is TRBV28 and J is TRBJ1-6; 8 bases match TRBD1. V lost 6 bases to trimming and J lost 0 bases; unmatched junction nucleotides: 4. In germline, CDR1 is MDHEN, CDR2 SYDVKM. CDR3 size: 16 residues.

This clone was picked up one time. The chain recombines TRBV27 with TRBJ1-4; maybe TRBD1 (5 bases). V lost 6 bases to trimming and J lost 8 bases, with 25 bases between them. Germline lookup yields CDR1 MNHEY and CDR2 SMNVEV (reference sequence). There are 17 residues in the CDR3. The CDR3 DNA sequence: TGTGCCAGCAGGATTCGGGGACGAGGCTTATCTGAAGAAAAACTGTTTTTT. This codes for CASRIRGRGLSEEKLFF.

CDR3 region: CASSRASAGGTDTQYF. The DNA of the CDR3 is TGTGCCAGCAGCCGGGCCTCGGCGGGAGGCACAGATACGCAGTATTTT. The chain employs TRBV7-6 and TRBJ2-3, with TRBD2 matching 7 bases. After removal of 5 bases from V and 1 base from J, the junction contained 9 bases not matched to a gene. Germline assignment: CDR1 SGHVS and CDR2 FNYEAQ. CDR3 length: 16 amino acids.

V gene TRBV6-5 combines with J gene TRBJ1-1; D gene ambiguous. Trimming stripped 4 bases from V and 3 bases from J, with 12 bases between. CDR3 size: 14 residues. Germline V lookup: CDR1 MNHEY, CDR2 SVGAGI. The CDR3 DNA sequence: TGTGCCAGCAGTTTAACCCCGTTGGACACTGAAGCTTTCTTT. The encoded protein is CASSLTPLDTEAFF.

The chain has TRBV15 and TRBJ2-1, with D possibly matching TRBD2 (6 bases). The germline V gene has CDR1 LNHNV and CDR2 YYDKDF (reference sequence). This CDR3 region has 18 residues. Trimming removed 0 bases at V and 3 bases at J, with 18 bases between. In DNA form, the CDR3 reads TGTGCCACCAGCAGAGATGGCGGGGTCTACCCCCTCTACAATGAGCAGTTCTTC. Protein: CATSRDGGVYPLYNEQFF.

The CDR3 protein is CASTRTSDLDYEQYF. CDR3 nucleotide sequence: TGTGCCAGTACCCGGACTAGCGACTTAGACTACGAGCAGTACTTC. The chain is built from TRBV19 and TRBJ2-7; 9 bases are a match to TRBD2. In germline, CDR1 is LNHDA, CDR2 SQIVND (reference sequence). Trimming at V came to 7 bases and at J to 3 bases, leaving 10 bases not matched to a gene. CDR3 length: 15 amino acids.

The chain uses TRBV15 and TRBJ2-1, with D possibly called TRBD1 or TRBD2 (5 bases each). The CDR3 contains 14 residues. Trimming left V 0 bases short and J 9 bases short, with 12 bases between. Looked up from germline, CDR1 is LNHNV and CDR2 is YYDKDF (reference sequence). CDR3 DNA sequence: TGTGCCACCAGCAGAGAATTCTCAGGGAGTGAGCAGTTCTTC. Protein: CATSREFSGSEQFF.

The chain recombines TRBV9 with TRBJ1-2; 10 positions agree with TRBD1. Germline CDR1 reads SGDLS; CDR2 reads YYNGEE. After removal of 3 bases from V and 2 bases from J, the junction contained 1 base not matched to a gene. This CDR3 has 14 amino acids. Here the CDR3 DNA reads TGTGCCAGCAGCGCGACAGGGGGCAACTATGGCTACACCTTC. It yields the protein CASSATGGNYGYTF.

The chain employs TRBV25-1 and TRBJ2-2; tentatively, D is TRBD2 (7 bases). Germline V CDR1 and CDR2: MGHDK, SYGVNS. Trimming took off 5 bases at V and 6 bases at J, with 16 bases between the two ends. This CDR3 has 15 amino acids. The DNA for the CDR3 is TGTGCCAGCAGTCCGGGGGCGGGGGTCGCCGGGGAGCTGTTTTTT. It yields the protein CASSPGAGVAGELFF. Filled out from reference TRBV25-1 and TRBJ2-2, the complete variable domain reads EADIYQTPRYLVIGTGKKITLECSQTMGHDKMYWYQQDPGMELHLIHYSYGVNSTEKGDLSSESTVSRIRTEHFPLTLESARPSHTSQYLCASSPGAGVAGELFFGEGSRLTVL.